This is a list of T cell receptor beta chains from one sample in a study of patients with pleural tuberculosis. TCRdb processed the reads anew with MiXCR; each CDR3 protein has one entry. The data contain 25,000 to 30,000 distinct CDR3 sequences, 15% to 20% of them seen just once; the ten biggest clones take up about 3.5%. Sequencing was done on a sample of peripheral blood. The source of these receptors is a human donor with pleural tuberculosis. Each CDR3 is given with its conserved first and last residue. The order of the fields is clone size, D gene, V gene, J gene, CDR3 DNA, CDR3 protein. The D gene is left open where the match is weak. Size values are once, few and many counts, or a class for expanded clones, and some rows have none.

many	NA	TRBV7-9	TRBJ1-1	TGTGCCAGCAGCTCGACAGATAAGACTGAAGCTTTCTTT	CASSSTDKTEAFF
NA	NA	TRBV20-1	TRBJ2-7	TGCAGTGCTAGGGCGGAGAATAGTTCCTACGAGCAGTACTTC	CSARAENSSYEQYF
NA	NA	TRBV27	TRBJ1-1	TGTGCCAGCAGTCCAAGGGTGGGGCTCAACCCTGAAGCTTTCTTT	CASSPRVGLNPEAFF
few	NA	TRBV30	TRBJ2-5	TGTGCCTGGAGAGGGTGGGATCGGAAGACCCAGTACTTC	CAWRGWDRKTQYF
many	TRBD1	TRBV3-1	TRBJ1-2	TGTGCCAGCAGCCAAGATCGGAATAGGGCAGGGGGCTGGTATGGCTACACCTTC	CASSQDRNRAGGWYGYTF
few	NA	TRBV7-6	TRBJ2-5	TGTGCCGTCAGCTTAGGGTCCGAGACCCAGTACTTC	CAVSLGSETQYF
NA	NA	TRBV4-1	TRBJ1-2	TGCGCCAGCAGCCAAGATACCAGGGGTAATGGCTACACCTTC	CASSQDTRGNGYTF
many	NA	TRBV11-2	TRBJ1-3	TGTGCCAGCAGCTTAATTCGGGGAAACACCATATATTTT	CASSLIRGNTIYF
NA	TRBD2	TRBV27	TRBJ2-1	TGTGCTAGATCCGCCGGGACTAGCGGGAGCTATGAGCAGTTCTTC	CARSAGTSGSYEQFF
many	NA	TRBV20-1	TRBJ1-5	TGCAGTGTGGTGGGAGCGGGGGAGCCCCAGCATTTT	CSVVGAGEPQHF